The TCR beta chain described here comes from a study of shared clonotypes between healthy human individuals. Turning to this clone: Its antigen is unidentified.

Points from the study as a whole: When compared with the clonotypes that were shared by all four sorted-subset donors, the non-shared clonotypes turned out to have lower generation probabilities.

Original analysis: Junction-only immunoSEQ data arrived without quality scores, meaning filtering differed. Method: immunoSEQ multiplex PCR; TCRdb's copy keeps in-frame clones and lacks some. D and trimming come from the DNA, and the V and J calls and clone size come from that table. There are hundreds of thousands of clones in the sample; approximately 92% occur only once, and less than 25% lies in the top ten. Cells designated naive CD8 were CD45RO-negative and were positively selected for CCR7, with terminally differentiated effector memory CD45RA+ cells excluded. All donors qualified as healthy HIV-negative adults and had experienced no recent acute infections or vaccinations. Germline CDR1 is SGHVS and CDR2 is FQNEAQ. CDR3 length equals 13 residues. Trimming stripped 1 base from V and 3 bases from J, with 7 bases between.

The source is a man younger than 40 in good health. The chain combines TRBV7-8 with TRBJ2-7; tentative D call: TRBD1 (5 bases). Sequencing used naive CD8+ T cells sorted from blood. CDR3 coding DNA: TGTGCCAGCAGCTTAGATGACAGCTACGAGCAGTACTTC. Protein: CASSLDDSYEQYF.